This T cell receptor (beta chain) was retrieved from a study of Graves' ophthalmopathy and Graves' hyperthyroidism. Findings and limits, study-wide: Using a 13-signature model, the authors split ophthalmopathy from stable hyperthyroidism, with just under 90% sensitivity and 65% to 82% specificity.

This clonotype was counted ten times or more. What it binds is unknown. The study recruited hyperthyroidism patients aged 18 to 65 who were newly diagnosed, under 2 months' duration. Diagnosis was based on clinical symptoms, serum thyroxine, TRAb, thyroid ultrasound and orbital computed tomography. CDR3 length: 15 residues. V lost 5 bases, J lost 5 bases, and 10 bases stayed unmatched. In germline, CDR1 is SGHTA, CDR2 FQGNSA. The authors amplified TCR beta CDR3 regions, and they did so from RNA transcripts for repertoire sequencing. First-round RT-PCR with HTBI primers preceded a second-round multiplex PCR. TCRdb processed the multiplex PCR reads anew with MiXCR; each CDR3 protein has one entry. This repertoire shows over a million distinct CDR3 sequences, less than 45% found once; its top ten account for 11%.

The gene calls are TRBV7-2 and TRBJ2-5; 8 bases line up with TRBD1. The TCR comes from an adult man with Graves' hyperthyroidism. Sequenced sample: peripheral blood or thyroid tissue (not recorded which). Here the CDR3 reads CASSREDRAGETQYF. The CDR3 bases are TGTGCCAGCAGCCGTGAGGACAGGGCAGGGGAGACCCAGTACTTC.